This passage covers 31 T cell receptor beta chains from one sample sequenced in a study of CD8 T cells in Susac syndrome. With random hexamers, reverse transcription was performed on roughly 0.5 to 1 ug of RNA. From the immunoSEQ multiplex PCR reads, TCRdb called clonotypes with MiXCR, one entry per CDR3 protein. This sample has some 260,000 distinct CDR3 sequences, with roughly 81% found just once. Material for sequencing was CD8+ T cells from PBMCs. The source is a human donor with multiple sclerosis.

This clonotype was counted between two and nine times. The rearrangement links TRBV6-1 to TRBJ1-2, with a weak D call TRBD1 (5 bases). The CDR3 sequence is 12 residues long. In germline, CDR1 is MNHNS, CDR2 SASEGT. The ends were cut back, 10 bases at V and 8 bases at J, with 17 bases in the middle. Here the CDR3 DNA reads TGTGCCACCGACAGTGCCTTGGGGGGCTACACCTTC. It specifies CATDSALGGYTF.

The chain is built from TRBV11-3 and TRBJ2-1, with TRBD2 identical over 10 bases. CDR1 is SGHNT and CDR2 is YENEEA in the germline V gene. V dropped 0 bases and J dropped 5; count of bases not matched to a gene: 4. CDR3 length equals 16 residues. This CDR3 reads CASSLDLAGVNNEQFF. The DNA of the CDR3 is TGTGCCAGCAGCTTAGATCTAGCGGGAGTTAACAATGAGCAGTTCTTC.

The chain combines TRBV28 with TRBJ1-1, with 9 bases matching TRBD1. There are 15 residues in the CDR3. The junction had 9 bases not matched to a gene; V was cut back by 6 bases and J by 4 bases. Germline CDR1 and CDR2: MDHEN and SYDVKM. The CDR3 sequence is CASRPDRGALTEAFF. Written as DNA, the CDR3 is TGTGCCAGCAGACCGGACAGGGGCGCTCTCACTGAAGCTTTCTTT.

The chain combines TRBV7-8 with TRBJ2-7, with 13 positions matching TRBD2. The CDR3 runs to 16 residues. The germline V gene encodes CDR1 SGHVS and CDR2 FQNEAQ. V trimming: 1 base; J trimming: 7 bases; junction bases outside the gene matches: 7. The chain's CDR3 is CASSLEGLAGHREQYF. The DNA for the CDR3 is TGTGCCAGCAGCTTAGAGGGACTAGCGGGGCATCGGGAGCAGTACTTC.

In DNA form, the CDR3 reads TGTGCCAGCAGCCCCCGGGGGCCGGGTAATGAAAAACTGTTTTTT. Encoded protein: CASSPRGPGNEKLFF. This rearrangement joins TRBV28 to TRBJ1-4; D perhaps matches TRBD1 (6 bases). Looked up from germline, CDR1 is MDHEN and CDR2 is SYDVKM. Trimming left V 6 bases short and J 4 bases short, with 15 bases between. The length of the CDR3 is 15 residues. Based on the CDR3 plus reference TRBV28 and TRBJ1-4, the full variable domain is DVKVTQSSRYLVKRTGEKVFLECVQDMDHENMFWYRQDPGLGLRLIYFSYDVKMKEKGDIPEGYSVSREKKERFSLILESASTNQTSMYLCASSPRGPGNEKLFFGSGTQLSVL.

This chain joins TRBV6-2 or TRBV6-3 and TRBJ2-1; D may be TRBD1 or TRBD2 (5 bases each). V lost 6 bases and J 7 bases, leaving 16 bases between the germline ends. This CDR3 region has 14 residues. Per the germline V gene, CDR1 is MNHEY and CDR2 is SVGEGT. The CDR3 bases are TGTGCCAGCAGCACTGGGGGATACAATAATGAGCAGTTCTTC. It specifies CASSTGGYNNEQFF.

In its sample, this clonotype was seen once. This chain links TRBV20-1 with TRBJ2-1; D not certain. Germline-derived CDR1 and CDR2 are DFQATT and SNEGSKA (reference sequence). Trimming left V 3 bases short and J 6 bases short, with 15 bases between. This CDR3 region has 14 residues. DNA of the CDR3: TGCAGTGCTAGGAGGCCCCTAGTCTCCAATGAGCAGTTCTTC. Translation gives CSARRPLVSNEQFF.

V gene TRBV13 combines with J gene TRBJ2-1; 7 nucleotides align to TRBD1. The V gene's germline CDR1 is PRHDT and CDR2 FYEKMQ (reference sequence). V shed 8 bases and J 5 bases; nucleotides not matched to a gene: 6. The CDR3 extends over 13 amino acids. The CDR3 loop reads CASQDRTHNEQFF. The CDR3 DNA reads TGTGCCAGCCAGGACAGGACACACAATGAGCAGTTCTTC. Together with reference TRBV13 and TRBJ2-1, the CDR3 gives the full variable domain: AAGVIQSPRHLIKEKRETATLKCYPIPRHDTVYWYQQGPGQDPQFLISFYEKMQSDKGSIPDRFSAQQFSDYHSELNMSSLELGDSALYFCASQDRTHNEQFFGPGTRLTVL.

The rearrangement joins TRBV20-1 to TRBJ2-4; perhaps TRBD2 as D (5 bases). The CDR3 extends over 15 amino acids. V gave up 0 bases and J gave up 7 bases, with 16 bases separating them. The germline V gene encodes CDR1 DFQATT and CDR2 SNEGSKA (reference sequence). This CDR3 is CSARDRLTPMNIQYF. Here the CDR3 DNA reads TGCAGTGCTAGAGATCGACTAACCCCCATGAACATTCAGTACTTC.

This chain connects TRBV30 to TRBJ2-1; no clear D. This CDR3 contains 11 residues. Germline assignment: CDR1 GTSNPN and CDR2 SVGIG (reference sequence). The V and J ends lost 0 bases and 7 bases respectively, with 4 bases between them. CDR3 coding DNA: TGTGCCTGGAGTGTGGGGAATGAGCAGTTCTTC. This codes for CAWSVGNEQFF.

The count of this clonotype is one. The chain has TRBV19 and TRBJ2-4, with 9 bases identical to TRBD2. The trim removed 4 bases at V and 1 base at J, leaving 2 bases unmatched. The germline V gene encodes CDR1 LNHDA and CDR2 SQIVND (reference sequence). CDR3 length: 15 amino acids. CDR3: CASSNSGSAKNIQYF. The CDR3 nucleotides are TGTGCCAGTAGTAATAGCGGGAGTGCCAAAAACATTCAGTACTTC.

The J gene is TRBJ2-1, the V gene TRBV27; possible D gene TRBD2, 6 bases. Germline V gene sequence: CDR1 MNHEY, CDR2 SMNVEV (reference sequence). CDR3 length: 13 residues. V gave up 6 bases and J gave up 10 bases, with 16 bases separating them. This chain's CDR3 is CASSLTQAGEQFF. CDR3 coding DNA: TGTGCCAGCAGCCTAACACAGGCGGGGGAGCAGTTCTTC.

This rearrangement joins TRBV5-1 to TRBJ2-7; 8 positions match TRBD2. J gave up 0 bases and V 0 bases, and 5 bases lay outside the gene matches. This CDR3 is built from 16 residues. CDR1 and CDR2 from the germline V gene are SGHRS and YFSETQ. The CDR3: CASSLGGLEHSYEQYF. CDR3 nucleotides: TGCGCCAGCAGCTTGGGGGGACTAGAACACTCCTACGAGCAGTACTTC. The variable domain in full, with the rest retrieved from reference TRBV5-1 and TRBJ2-7, is KAGVTQTPRYLIKTRGQQVTLSCSPISGHRSVSWYQQTPGQGLQFLFEYFSETQRNKGNFPGRFSGRQFSNSRSEMNVSTLELGDSALYLCASSLGGLEHSYEQYFGPGTRLTVT.

This chain joins TRBV27 and TRBJ1-2; D may be TRBD1 (6 bases). The CDR3 consists of 15 residues. V lost 6 bases, J lost 6 bases, and 20 bases lay in between. Germline V gives CDR1 MNHEY, CDR2 SMNVEV (reference sequence). CDR3 protein: CASSEHPDRVDGYTF. DNA for the CDR3: TGTGCCAGCAGCGAACACCCGGACAGAGTGGATGGCTACACCTTC.

The gene calls are TRBV27 and TRBJ1-1; D is unclear. Germline V gene data show CDR1 as MNHEY and CDR2 as SMNVEV (reference sequence). Trimming stripped 1 base from V and 0 bases from J, with 9 bases between. The CDR3 extends over 15 amino acids. CDR3 region: CASSLYRVMNTEAFF. In DNA form, the CDR3 reads TGTGCCAGCAGTTTATATCGGGTTATGAACACTGAAGCTTTCTTT.

This clonotype appeared once. J is TRBJ2-1 and V is TRBV7-9; TRBD2 is a possible D gene (5 bases). The CDR3 totals 15 residues. Germline values: CDR1 SEHNR, CDR2 FQNEAQ (reference sequence). The germline V and J ends were trimmed by 8 bases and 6 bases, with 20 bases remaining between them. The CDR3 spells CASGLSLGVPNEQFF. CDR3 DNA: TGTGCCAGCGGCCTTTCCCTGGGAGTCCCCAATGAGCAGTTCTTC.

The chain employs TRBV7-9 and TRBJ2-7; no firm D call. CDR1 and CDR2 (germline): SEHNR, FQNEAQ (reference sequence). V lost 5 bases to trimming and J lost 2 bases, with 7 bases between them. This CDR3 has 12 residues. CDR3 coding DNA: TGTGCCAGCAGCATGAGGCCCTACGAGCAGTACTTC. Its translation: CASSMRPYEQYF.

This chain joins TRBV20-1 and TRBJ2-2, with TRBD2 identical over 11 bases. CDR1 is DFQATT and CDR2 is SNEGSKA in the germline V gene (reference sequence). The CDR3 is 16 residues long. Trimming at V came to 2 bases and at J to 1 base, leaving 3 bases not matched to a gene. For the CDR3, the DNA is TGCAGTGCTAGACTAGCGGGAGGAGAGAACACCGGGGAGCTGTTTTTT. Residues: CSARLAGGENTGELFF.

The V and J genes are TRBV28 and TRBJ1-6; 7 bases line up with TRBD1. This CDR3 contains 19 residues. Germline V CDR1 and CDR2: MDHEN, SYDVKM. V was clipped by 3 bases and J by 0 bases; unmatched bases: 11. The chain's CDR3 is CASSFSGTEINSYNSPLHF. CDR3 sequence (DNA): TGTGCCAGCAGTTTCTCCGGGACAGAAATTAACTCCTATAATTCACCCCTCCACTTT.

This chain links TRBV6-5 with TRBJ2-1; the match to TRBD2 covers 12 bases. This CDR3 is built from 18 residues. V lost 0 bases, J lost 6 bases, and 9 bases stayed unmatched. Germline CDR1 is MNHEY and CDR2 is SVGAGI. This CDR3 is CASSYSGRASGRANEQFF. CDR3 nucleotide sequence: TGTGCCAGCAGTTACTCCGGTCGGGCTAGCGGGAGGGCCAATGAGCAGTTCTTC.

The gene calls are TRBV28 and TRBJ1-3; D is unresolved. The CDR3 is 17 amino acids. Trimming cost V 4 bases and J 0 bases, with 16 bases left between them. Per the germline V gene, CDR1 is MDHEN and CDR2 is SYDVKM. CDR3 region: CASSSYRVRSSGNTIYF. CDR3 bases: TGTGCCAGCAGTTCCTATAGGGTCAGATCCTCTGGAAACACCATATATTTT.

V is TRBV16 and J is TRBJ1-3; the D is unclear. The CDR3 totals 15 residues. Germline values: CDR1 KGHSY, CDR2 FQNENV. Trimming took 2 bases from V and 5 from J, leaving 13 bases between them. This CDR3 is CASSQRPSARNTIYF. For the CDR3, the DNA is TGTGCCAGCAGCCAACGCCCGTCCGCTAGAAACACCATATATTTT.

This clonotype was seen a handful of times. The chain employs TRBV20-1 and TRBJ2-7, with 10 bases lining up with TRBD2. With 2 bases clipped from V and 3 bases from J, the junction kept 16 bases outside the gene matches. The germline V gene has CDR1 DFQATT and CDR2 SNEGSKA (reference sequence). CDR3 length: 18 amino acids. CDR3 nucleotides: TGCAGTGCTAGATCTTCGGGCCCTAGCGGGGGTGTTTTCTACGAGCAGTACTTC. Translated: CSARSSGPSGGVFYEQYF.

The V call is TRBV30, the J call TRBJ2-5, with D tentatively TRBD1 or TRBD2 (6 bases each). The germline V gene encodes CDR1 GTSNPN and CDR2 SVGIG (reference sequence). CDR3 size: 15 residues. The CDR3 DNA is TGTGCATCCCAGCCGGGGATGGGGGGCCGAGAGACCCAGTACTTC. The encoded protein is CASQPGMGGRETQYF.

The J gene is TRBJ1-2, the V gene TRBV6-5; D not certain. Trimming cost V 2 bases and J 8 bases, with 12 bases left between them. CDR1 is MNHEY and CDR2 is SVGAGI in the germline V gene. The CDR3 runs to 13 residues. CDR3 coding DNA: TGTGCCAGCAGTTACCCGGGAACGACCGGCTACACCTTC. Residues: CASSYPGTTGYTF.

The chain couples TRBV7-9 to TRBJ1-2; D might be TRBD1 (5 bases). The CDR3 runs to 12 residues. The V gene's germline CDR1 is SEHNR and CDR2 FQNEAQ (reference sequence). Trimming removed 5 bases from V and 5 bases from J, with 9 bases in between. The CDR3 DNA follows: TGTGCCAGCAGCCGACAGTCTTATGGCTACACCTTC. Protein: CASSRQSYGYTF.

The chain joins TRBV6-5 to TRBJ1-2; D remains unclear. The CDR3 has 14 residues. V dropped 4 bases and J dropped 4 bases, with 13 bases sitting between them. The V gene's germline CDR1 is MNHEY and CDR2 SVGAGI. The CDR3 region is CASSSPRRSYGYTF. For the CDR3, the DNA is TGTGCCAGCAGTTCGCCCCGACGGAGCTATGGCTACACCTTC.

This clonotype was counted once. The CDR3 DNA is TGTGCCAGCAGCGTAGGGGGACAGGCCTCTGGGGCCAACGTCCTGACTTTC. It codes for CASSVGGQASGANVLTF. The chain couples TRBV9 to TRBJ2-6, with TRBD1 matching over 8 bases. The length of the CDR3 is 17 residues. J lost 0 bases, V lost 0 bases, and 2 bases had no gene match. Germline CDR1 reads SGDLS; CDR2 reads YYNGEE.

The chain carries TRBV12-3 or TRBV12-4 and TRBJ2-5; TRBD2 agrees at 7 bases. V was clipped by 1 base and J by 2 bases; unmatched bases: 7. The CDR3 has 16 amino acids. The DNA for the CDR3 is TGTGCCAGCAGTTTAGATGAGCGGGGCCCACAAGAGACCCAGTACTTC. This encodes CASSLDERGPQETQYF.

The rearrangement links TRBV7-3 to TRBJ2-5; TRBD2 matches at 12 bases. Germline CDR1 reads SGHTA; CDR2 reads FQGTGA. This CDR3 is built from 15 residues. The V segment lost 4 bases and the J segment 4 bases; nucleotides outside the gene matches: 4. For the CDR3, the DNA is TGTGCCAGCAGCTCATCTAGCGGGAGGGGAGAGACCCAGTACTTC. Protein: CASSSSSGRGETQYF. Based on the CDR3 plus reference TRBV7-3 and TRBJ2-5, the full variable domain is GAGVSQTPSNKVTEKGKYVELRCDPISGHTALYWYRQSLGQGPEFLIYFQGTGAADDSGLPNDRFFAVRPEGSVSTLKIQRTERGDSAVYLCASSSSSGRGETQYFGPGTRLLVL.

The chain couples TRBV9 to TRBJ2-5, with D unresolved. CDR1 SGDLS and CDR2 YYNGEE come from the germline V gene. The V gene lost 5 bases and the J gene lost 7 bases, with 15 bases spanning the gap. This CDR3 comprises 13 residues. CDR3 amino acids: CASSDGRAVTQYF. The CDR3, as DNA: TGTGCCAGCAGTGACGGAAGGGCGGTGACCCAGTACTTC.